The TCR beta chain described here comes from a study of T cells in lung cancer brain metastases. Using immunoSEQ multiplex PCR, the repertoire was profiled, and TCRdb retains in-frame clones only, with some absent. There are approximately 5,300 clones in the sample; roughly nine tenths occur only once, and about 3.5% lies in the top ten. Marked H&E slides guided macrodissection of tumor areas from about 5 unstained, deparaffinized roughly 9.7 um sections. The trim removed 11 bases at V and 9 bases at J, leaving 10 bases unmatched. Germline V gene sequence: CDR1 SNHLY, CDR2 FYNNEI. The CDR3 length is 12 residues.

The specimen was tumor tissue from the primary lung tumor. The chain is built from TRBV2 and TRBJ2-1; 7 bases map to TRBD2. This sequence originates from a woman aged 45-59 years with non-small cell lung cancer. The DNA of the CDR3 is TGTGCCCGCCGGTCTAGCGGCATTGAGCAGTTCTTC. Translation gives CARRSSGIEQFF. The full variable domain, completed using reference TRBV2 and TRBJ2-1, is EPEVTQTPSHQVTQMGQEVILRCVPISNHLYFYWYRQILGQKVEFLVSFYNNEISEKSEIFDDQFSVERPDGSNFTLKIRSTKLEDSAMYFCARRSSGIEQFFGPGTRLTVL.